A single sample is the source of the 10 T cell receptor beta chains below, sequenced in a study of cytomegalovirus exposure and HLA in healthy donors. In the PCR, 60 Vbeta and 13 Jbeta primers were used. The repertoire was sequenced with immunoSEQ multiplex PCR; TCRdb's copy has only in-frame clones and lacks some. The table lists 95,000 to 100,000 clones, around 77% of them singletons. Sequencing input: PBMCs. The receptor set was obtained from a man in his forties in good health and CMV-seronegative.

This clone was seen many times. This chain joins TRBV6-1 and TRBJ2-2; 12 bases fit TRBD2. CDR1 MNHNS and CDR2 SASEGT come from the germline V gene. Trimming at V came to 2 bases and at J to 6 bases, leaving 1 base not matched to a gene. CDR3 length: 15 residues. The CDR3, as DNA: TGTGCCAGCAGTGAACTAGCGGGAGGGCCCGGGGAGCTGTTTTTT. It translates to CASSELAGGPGELFF.

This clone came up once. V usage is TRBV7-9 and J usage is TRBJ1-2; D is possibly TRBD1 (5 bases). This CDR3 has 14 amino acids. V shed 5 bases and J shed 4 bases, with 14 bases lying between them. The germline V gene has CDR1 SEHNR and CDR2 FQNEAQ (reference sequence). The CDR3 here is CASSLKQARYGYTF. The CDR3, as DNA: TGTGCCAGCAGCCTTAAACAGGCCCGCTATGGCTACACCTTC.

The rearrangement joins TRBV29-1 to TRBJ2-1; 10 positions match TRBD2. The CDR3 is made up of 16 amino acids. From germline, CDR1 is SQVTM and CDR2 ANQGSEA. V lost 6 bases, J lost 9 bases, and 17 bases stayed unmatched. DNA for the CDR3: TGCAGCGTCTCGGAGACGACTAGCGGGTATGCGGCTGAGCAGTTCTTC. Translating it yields CSVSETTSGYAAEQFF.

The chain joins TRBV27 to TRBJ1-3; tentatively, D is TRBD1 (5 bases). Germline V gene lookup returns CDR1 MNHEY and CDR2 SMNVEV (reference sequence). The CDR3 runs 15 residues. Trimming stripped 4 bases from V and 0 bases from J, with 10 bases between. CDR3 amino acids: CASSSHRSSGNTIYF. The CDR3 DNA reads TGTGCCAGCAGTTCTCACAGGAGCTCTGGAAACACCATATATTTT.

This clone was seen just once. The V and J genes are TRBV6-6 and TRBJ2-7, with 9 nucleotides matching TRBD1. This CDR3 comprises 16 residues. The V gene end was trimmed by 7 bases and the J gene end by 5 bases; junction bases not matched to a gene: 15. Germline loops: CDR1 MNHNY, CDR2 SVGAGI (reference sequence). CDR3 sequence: CASKNQPGTGKHEQYF. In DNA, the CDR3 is TGTGCCAGCAAAAACCAACCCGGGACAGGGAAACACGAGCAGTACTTC.

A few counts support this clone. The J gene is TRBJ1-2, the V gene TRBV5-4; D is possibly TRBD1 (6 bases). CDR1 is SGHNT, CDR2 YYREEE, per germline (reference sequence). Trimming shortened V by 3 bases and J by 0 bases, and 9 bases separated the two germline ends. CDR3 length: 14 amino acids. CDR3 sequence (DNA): TGTGCCAGCAGCTCGGACAGTTCTAACTATGGCTACACCTTC. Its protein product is CASSSDSSNYGYTF.

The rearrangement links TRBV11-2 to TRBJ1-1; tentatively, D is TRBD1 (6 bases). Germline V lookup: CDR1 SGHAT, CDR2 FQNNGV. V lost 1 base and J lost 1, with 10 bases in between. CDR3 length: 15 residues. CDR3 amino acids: CASSLGPGQNTEAFF. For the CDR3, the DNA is TGTGCCAGCAGCTTAGGGCCGGGACAGAACACTGAAGCTTTCTTT.

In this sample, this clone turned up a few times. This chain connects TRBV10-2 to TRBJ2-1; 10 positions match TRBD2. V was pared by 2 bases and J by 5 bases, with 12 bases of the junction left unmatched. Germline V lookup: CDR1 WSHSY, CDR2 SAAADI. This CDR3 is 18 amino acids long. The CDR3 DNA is TGCGCCAGCAGTGAGAGGGCTAGCGGGGGCCTAAAAGACAATGAGCAGTTCTTC. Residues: CASSERASGGLKDNEQFF.

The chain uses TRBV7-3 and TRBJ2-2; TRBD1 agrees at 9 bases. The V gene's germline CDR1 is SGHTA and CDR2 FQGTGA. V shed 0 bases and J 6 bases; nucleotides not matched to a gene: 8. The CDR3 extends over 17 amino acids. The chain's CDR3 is CASSLTSSQGAAGELFF. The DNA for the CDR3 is TGTGCCAGCAGCTTAACGTCTTCACAGGGGGCGGCCGGGGAGCTGTTTTTT. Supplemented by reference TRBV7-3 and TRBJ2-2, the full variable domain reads GAGVSQTPSNKVTEKGKYVELRCDPISGHTALYWYRQSLGQGPEFLIYFQGTGAADDSGLPNDRFFAVRPEGSVSTLKIQRTERGDSAVYLCASSLTSSQGAAGELFFGEGSRLTVL.

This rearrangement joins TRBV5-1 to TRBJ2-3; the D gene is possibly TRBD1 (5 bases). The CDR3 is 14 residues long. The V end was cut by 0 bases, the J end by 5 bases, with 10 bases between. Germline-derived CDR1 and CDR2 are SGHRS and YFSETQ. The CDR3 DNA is TGCGCCAGCAGCTTGGGTGGGGCTGGAGATACGCAGTATTTT. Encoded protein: CASSLGGAGDTQYF.